This T cell receptor beta chain came from a study of T cells in women clearing cervical HPV infection. TCRdb's table, derived via immunoSEQ multiplex PCR, lists solely in-frame clones and lacks some. Across some 40,000 clones, the top ten clones capture 1% to 1.5% of the sample. V lost 5 bases, J lost 1 base, and 7 bases lay in between. The CDR3 consists of 13 residues. Germline V lookup: CDR1 SGHAT, CDR2 FQNNGV. In the case of this clone: What it binds is not known. The read terminates 3 residues before the CDR3 end, so the remaining end is supplied by the germline J gene.

Study results and caveats: A classifier using richness and V gene abundances reached an AUC of approximately 0.8. Controls had more TRBV6-7 (about 0.15%) than cases (roughly 0.11%). Timing of associations relative to infection is unclear; T-cell subsets were not isolated.

The J gene is TRBJ2-3, the V gene TRBV11-2; no firm D call. This TCR derives from a woman aged 18 to 75 with a cervical HPV16 infection that either progressed to CIN3+ or cleared (not recorded which). The sample was blood buffy coat. This CDR3 is CASSRRGTDTQYF. Partial CDR3 DNA: TGTGCCAGCAGCCGCAGAGGCACAGATACG.